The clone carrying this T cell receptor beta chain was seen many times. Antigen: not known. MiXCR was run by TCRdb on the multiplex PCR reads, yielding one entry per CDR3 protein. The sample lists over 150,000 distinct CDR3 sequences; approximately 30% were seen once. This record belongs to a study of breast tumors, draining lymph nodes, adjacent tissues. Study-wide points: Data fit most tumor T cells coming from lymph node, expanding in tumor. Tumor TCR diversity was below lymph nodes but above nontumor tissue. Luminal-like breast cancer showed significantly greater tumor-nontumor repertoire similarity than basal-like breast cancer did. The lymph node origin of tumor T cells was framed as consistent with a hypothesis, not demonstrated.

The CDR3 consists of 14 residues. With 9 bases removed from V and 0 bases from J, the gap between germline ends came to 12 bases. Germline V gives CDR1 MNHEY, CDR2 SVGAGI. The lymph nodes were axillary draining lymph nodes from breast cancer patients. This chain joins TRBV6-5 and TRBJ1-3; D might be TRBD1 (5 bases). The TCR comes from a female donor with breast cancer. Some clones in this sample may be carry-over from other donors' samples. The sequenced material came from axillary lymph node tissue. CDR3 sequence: CASTGGVSGNTIYF. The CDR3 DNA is TGTGCCAGTACGGGGGGAGTCTCTGGAAACACCATATATTTT.